The 29 T cell receptor beta chains below all came from one sample that was sequenced in a study of blood T cell repertoires in COVID-19. Profiling relied on immunoSEQ multiplex PCR, and the TCRdb table lists in-frame clones only, not all of them. The table lists approximately 320,000 clones, approximately 85% of them singletons, with roughly 7.8% in the top ten. Sequenced material: peripheral blood. These receptors all stem from a human donor in a cohort sampled during active COVID-19.

This chain connects TRBV5-1 to TRBJ2-7; D might be TRBD2 (5 bases). V lost 0 bases and J 5 bases, leaving 12 bases between the germline ends. Germline CDR1 is SGHRS and CDR2 is YFSETQ. CDR3 length equals 14 residues. CDR3 in DNA: TGCGCCAGCAGCTTGGTCGGGGAACGCGACGAGCAGTACTTC. Protein product: CASSLVGERDEQYF.

The chain combines TRBV6-5 with TRBJ1-2; a weak D match, TRBD1 (5 bases). This CDR3 spans 13 amino acids. V dropped 8 bases and J dropped 5 bases, with 15 bases sitting between them. CDR1 is MNHEY and CDR2 is SVGAGI in the germline V gene. This CDR3 reads CASADSVKYGYTF. The DNA of the CDR3 is TGTGCCAGCGCCGACAGTGTAAAATATGGCTACACCTTC.

V gene TRBV7-2 combines with J gene TRBJ2-2; perhaps TRBD2 as D (5 bases). This CDR3 comprises 13 residues. CDR1 and CDR2 (germline): SGHTA, FQGNSA. The V and J ends lost 5 bases and 7 bases respectively, with 11 bases between them. CDR3 sequence reads: CASSRTSRGELFF. CDR3 coding DNA: TGTGCCAGCAGCAGGACTTCTCGCGGGGAGCTGTTTTTT.

The J gene is TRBJ1-1, the V gene TRBV20-1, with D possibly being TRBD1 (6 bases). V was clipped by 0 bases and J by 9 bases, with 8 bases between them. Germline assignment: CDR1 DFQATT and CDR2 SNEGSKA (reference sequence). The CDR3 covers 11 residues. The CDR3 DNA reads as TGCAGTGCTAGAGACAGGGACAAAGCTTTCTTT. Its protein product is CSARDRDKAFF.

This clone was counted between two and nine times. The rearrangement joins TRBV6-2 or TRBV6-3 to TRBJ2-7; tentative D call: TRBD1 (7 bases). CDR1 MNHEY and CDR2 SVGEGT come from the germline V gene. V shed 2 bases and J shed 3 bases, with 11 bases lying between them. This CDR3 is 14 amino acids long. CDR3 sequence (DNA): TGTGCCAGCAGTTACGGCGGGACAGACTACGAGCAGTACTTC. Translating gives CASSYGGTDYEQYF.

This clone was picked up a small number of times. J is TRBJ1-2 and V is TRBV2, with 9 bases that match TRBD1. Germline-derived CDR1 and CDR2 are SNHLY and FYNNEI. Trimming at V came to 3 bases and at J to 5 bases, leaving 7 bases not matched to a gene. The CDR3 extends over 15 amino acids. In DNA form, the CDR3 reads TGTGCCAGCAGTGAGTGGGACAGGGATCCTTATGGCTACACCTTC. It encodes CASSEWDRDPYGYTF.

The gene calls are TRBV4-2 and TRBJ1-2, with TRBD1 identical over 10 bases. V shed 0 bases and J 3 bases; nucleotides not matched to a gene: 4. In germline, CDR1 is LGHNA, CDR2 YNFKEQ. The CDR3 runs 16 residues. CDR3 sequence (DNA): TGTGCCAGCAGCCAAGATGTGACAGGGGGCGACTATGGCTACACCTTC. Protein sequence: CASSQDVTGGDYGYTF.

The genes are TRBV25-1 and TRBJ1-2, with 8 bases lining up with TRBD1. CDR1 MGHDK and CDR2 SYGVNS come from the germline V gene. The CDR3 loop spans 14 amino acids. The V gene end was trimmed by 3 bases and the J gene end by 9 bases; junction bases not matched to a gene: 9. CDR3 nucleotides: TGTGCCAGCAGTGACAGGACAGGGTCCGTCCGCTACACCTTC. This encodes CASSDRTGSVRYTF.

This chain links TRBV7-9 with TRBJ2-1; 8 positions match TRBD2. In germline, CDR1 is SEHNR, CDR2 FQNEAQ (reference sequence). The CDR3 covers 15 residues. V gave up 2 bases and J gave up 8 bases; unmatched junction bases: 8. The CDR3 loop reads CASSLISGGVYEQFF. DNA of the CDR3: TGTGCCAGCAGCTTAATAAGCGGGGGCGTTTATGAGCAGTTCTTC.

This clone was detected only a few times. This rearrangement joins TRBV7-3 to TRBJ2-1; 11 bases are shared with TRBD2. Germline-derived CDR1 and CDR2 are SGHTA and FQGTGA. CDR3 length: 16 amino acids. Losses at the gene ends were 2 bases for V and 11 bases for J; bases not matched to a gene: 11. CDR3 coding DNA: TGTGCCAGCAGCTTAGAGGGTACTAGCGGGGGTTCTCAGCAGTTCTTC. As protein: CASSLEGTSGGSQQFF.

The chain carries TRBV18 and TRBJ1-1, with 8 bases identical to TRBD1. V gave up 4 bases and J gave up 6 bases; unmatched junction bases: 10. This CDR3 has 15 residues. The germline V gene has CDR1 KGHSH and CDR2 LQKENI. The CDR3 protein is CASSHRTGRGPEAFF. DNA of the CDR3: TGTGCCAGCTCACACCGGACAGGGCGCGGCCCTGAAGCTTTCTTT.

The chain uses TRBV10-2 and TRBJ1-5; 8 bases align to TRBD1. In germline, CDR1 is WSHSY, CDR2 SAAADI. V trimming: 8 bases; J trimming: 5 bases; junction bases outside the gene matches: 5. The CDR3 length is 13 residues. The CDR3 sequence: CASSGQVDQPQHF. The CDR3 nucleotides are TGCGCCAGCTCGGGACAGGTGGATCAGCCCCAGCATTTT.

CDR3 loop: CASSHLQGYDSPLHF. The CDR3 bases are TGCGCCAGCAGCCACCTACAGGGATACGATTCACCCCTCCACTTT. The J gene is TRBJ1-6, the V gene TRBV4-1, with D perhaps TRBD1 (6 bases). The germline V gene has CDR1 MGHRA and CDR2 YSYEKL. The CDR3 is made up of 15 amino acids. Deletions cut 3 bases from V and 8 bases from J, with 14 bases between.

The gene calls are TRBV6-5 and TRBJ1-1; D unclear. The CDR3 spans 14 residues. CDR1 is MNHEY and CDR2 is SVGAGI in the germline V gene. V lost 2 bases, J lost 5 bases, and 12 bases lay in between. The CDR3 here is CASSYVRGLTEAFF. The CDR3 DNA is TGTGCCAGCAGTTACGTCCGCGGCCTTACTGAAGCTTTCTTT.

This clone has at least ten counts. The V call is TRBV4-2, the J call TRBJ1-2; D not certain. In germline, CDR1 is LGHNA, CDR2 YNFKEQ. The length of the CDR3 is 16 residues. V lost 0 bases, J lost 0 bases, and 11 bases lay in between. The chain's CDR3 is CASSQDFGGANYGYTF. CDR3 DNA sequence: TGTGCCAGCAGCCAAGATTTTGGAGGAGCTAACTATGGCTACACCTTC.

The rearrangement links TRBV25-1 to TRBJ2-7; D perhaps matches TRBD2 (6 bases). Trimming took 4 bases from V and 9 from J, leaving 10 bases between them. This CDR3 contains 11 residues. Germline loops: CDR1 MGHDK, CDR2 SYGVNS. This chain's CDR3 is CASSAPEGQYF. The CDR3 DNA follows: TGTGCCAGCAGTGCTCCGGAGGGGCAGTACTTC.

The rearrangement links TRBV19 to TRBJ1-5, with TRBD1 matching over 8 bases. Losses at the gene ends were 7 bases for V and 8 bases for J; bases not matched to a gene: 10. The CDR3 has 14 amino acids. CDR1 and CDR2 (germline): LNHDA, SQIVND (reference sequence). CDR3 nucleotide sequence: TGTGCCAGTAAAAGGACAGGGCCCGTAGAGCCCCAGCATTTT. Translating it yields CASKRTGPVEPQHF.

The genes are TRBV30 and TRBJ2-1; TRBD2 might be the D (7 bases). Trimming took off 3 bases at V and 9 bases at J, with 12 bases between the two ends. The CDR3 has 12 residues. Germline assignment: CDR1 GTSNPN and CDR2 SVGIG (reference sequence). The chain's CDR3 is CAWSGGQGEQFF. The CDR3 DNA reads TGTGCCTGGAGCGGGGGGCAGGGTGAGCAGTTCTTC.

The chain employs TRBV19 and TRBJ1-5, with D unresolved. V was pared by 6 bases and J by 7 bases, with 22 bases between. Germline CDR1 is LNHDA and CDR2 is SQIVND (reference sequence). The CDR3 contains 16 residues. The CDR3 is CASSLGASNSGQPQHF. CDR3 DNA sequence: TGTGCCAGTAGCTTAGGCGCTAGTAATAGTGGCCAGCCCCAGCATTTT.

The V gene is TRBV14, the J gene TRBJ2-5, with TRBD2 identical over 14 bases. CDR1 and CDR2 (germline): SGHDN, FVKESK. The trim removed 4 bases at V and 7 bases at J, leaving 11 bases unmatched. This CDR3 contains 17 residues. The CDR3 DNA reads TGTGCCAGCAGCCTGGGGACTAGCGGGGGAGCTCAGGCGACCCAGTACTTC. Protein: CASSLGTSGGAQATQYF.

The chain joins TRBV5-1 to TRBJ2-7; TRBD1 aligns across 7 bases. After removal of 0 bases from V and 5 bases from J, the junction contained 5 bases not matched to a gene. Per the germline V gene, CDR1 is SGHRS and CDR2 is YFSETQ. The CDR3 contains 14 residues. CDR3 region: CASSLVRGRDEQYF. CDR3 sequence (DNA): TGCGCCAGCAGCTTGGTAAGGGGGCGGGACGAGCAGTACTTC.

The chain joins TRBV7-8 to TRBJ2-7; D uncertain. Looked up from germline, CDR1 is SGHVS and CDR2 is FQNEAQ. The CDR3 is 13 residues long. Trimming shortened V by 1 base and J by 3 bases, and 7 bases separated the two germline ends. The CDR3: CASSLEHLYEQYF. The CDR3 nucleotides read TGTGCCAGCAGCTTAGAACACCTCTACGAGCAGTACTTC.

The chain carries TRBV6-5 and TRBJ2-7; tentative D call: TRBD2 (5 bases). The ends were cut back, 8 bases at V and 4 bases at J, with 9 bases in the middle. CDR1 and CDR2 from the germline V gene are MNHEY and SVGAGI. CDR3 length: 11 amino acids. The CDR3 sequence: CASGGNYEQYF. The CDR3 nucleotides are TGTGCCAGCGGAGGTAATTACGAGCAGTACTTC.

The chain carries TRBV2 and TRBJ2-4; a weak D match, TRBD1 (5 bases). Germline CDR1 SNHLY, CDR2 FYNNEI. The CDR3 runs 16 residues. V shed 6 bases and J shed 1 base, with 16 bases lying between them. The CDR3 DNA is TGTGCCAGCAGAACTCAGGGTAATTGGGCCAAAAACATTCAGTACTTC. It yields the protein CASRTQGNWAKNIQYF. Complete variable domain (other parts from reference TRBV2 and TRBJ2-4): EPEVTQTPSHQVTQMGQEVILRCVPISNHLYFYWYRQILGQKVEFLVSFYNNEISEKSEIFDDQFSVERPDGSNFTLKIRSTKLEDSAMYFCASRTQGNWAKNIQYFGAGTRLSVL.

This clone has only one observation. The V and J genes are TRBV2 and TRBJ2-2, with 7 positions matching TRBD2. J was trimmed by 6 bases and V by 0 bases; bases with no gene match: 7. This CDR3 comprises 16 residues. CDR1 is SNHLY, CDR2 FYNNEI, per germline. CDR3 bases: TGTGCCAGCAGTGAAGCGCGGACTAGTTGGCCCGGGGAGCTGTTTTTT. This translates into CASSEARTSWPGELFF.

The V and J genes are TRBV5-6 and TRBJ1-1; D remains ambiguous. The CDR3 covers 14 residues. Germline loops: CDR1 SGHDT, CDR2 YYEEEE. V lost 4 bases and J 1 base, leaving 11 bases between the germline ends. The CDR3 bases are TGTGCCAGCAGCCCCATAGTCACGAACACTGAAGCTTTCTTT. Residues: CASSPIVTNTEAFF.

The rearrangement uses TRBV6-5 and TRBJ2-7, with TRBD1 as a possible D gene (6 bases). The CDR3 consists of 14 residues. Germline values: CDR1 MNHEY, CDR2 SVGAGI. V gave up 6 bases and J gave up 0 bases, with 12 bases separating them. CDR3 sequence reads: CASRLDRSSYEQYF. The DNA for the CDR3 is TGTGCCAGCAGATTGGACAGAAGCTCCTACGAGCAGTACTTC.

This chain links TRBV5-1 with TRBJ1-1; 12 nucleotides match TRBD1. Looked up from germline, CDR1 is SGHRS and CDR2 is YFSETQ. CDR3 length equals 18 residues. With 0 bases clipped from V and 5 bases from J, the junction kept 11 bases outside the gene matches. CDR3 bases: TGCGCCAGCAGCTTGGCCGGGACAGGGGGCTTCTCGTGGACTGAAGCTTTCTTT. Amino acids: CASSLAGTGGFSWTEAFF.

CDR3 residues: CASSKLGGYEQYF. Here the CDR3 DNA reads TGTGCCAGCAGCAAATTGGGGGGATACGAGCAGTACTTC. The rearrangement uses TRBV7-3 and TRBJ2-7, with D possibly matching TRBD2 (6 bases). Germline lookup yields CDR1 SGHTA and CDR2 FQGTGA. This CDR3 has 13 residues. V lost 5 bases and J lost 4, with 12 bases in between.